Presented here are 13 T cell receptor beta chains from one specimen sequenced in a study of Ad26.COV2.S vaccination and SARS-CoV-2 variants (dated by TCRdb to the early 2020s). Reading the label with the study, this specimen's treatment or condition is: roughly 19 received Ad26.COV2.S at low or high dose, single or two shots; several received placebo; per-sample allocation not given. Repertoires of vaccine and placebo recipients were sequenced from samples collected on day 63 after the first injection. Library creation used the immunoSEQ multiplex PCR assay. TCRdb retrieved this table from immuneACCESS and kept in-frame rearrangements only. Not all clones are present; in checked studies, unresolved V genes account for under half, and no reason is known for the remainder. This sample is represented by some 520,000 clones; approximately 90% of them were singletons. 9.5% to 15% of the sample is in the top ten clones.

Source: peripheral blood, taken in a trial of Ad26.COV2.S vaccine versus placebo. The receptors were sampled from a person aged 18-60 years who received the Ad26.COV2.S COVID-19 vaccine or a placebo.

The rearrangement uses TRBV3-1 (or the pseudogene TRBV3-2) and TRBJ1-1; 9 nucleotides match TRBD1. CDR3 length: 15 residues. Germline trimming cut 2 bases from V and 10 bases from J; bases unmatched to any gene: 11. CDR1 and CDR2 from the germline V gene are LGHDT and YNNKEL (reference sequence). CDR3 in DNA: TGTGCCAGCAGCCAACCTCTTCCGGGACAGGGAGGAGCTTTCTTT. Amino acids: CASSQPLPGQGGAFF.

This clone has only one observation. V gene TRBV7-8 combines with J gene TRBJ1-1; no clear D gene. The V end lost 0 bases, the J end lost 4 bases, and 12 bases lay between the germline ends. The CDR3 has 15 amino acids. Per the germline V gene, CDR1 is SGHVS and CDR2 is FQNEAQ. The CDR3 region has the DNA TGTGCCAGCAGCTTAGCAACAGCGGTGGGCACTGAAGCTTTCTTT. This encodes CASSLATAVGTEAFF.

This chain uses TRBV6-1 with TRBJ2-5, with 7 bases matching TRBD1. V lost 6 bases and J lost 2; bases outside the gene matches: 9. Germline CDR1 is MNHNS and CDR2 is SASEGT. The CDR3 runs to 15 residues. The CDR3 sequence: CASRQAGTEQETQYF. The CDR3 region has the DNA TGTGCCAGCAGACAAGCCGGGACAGAACAAGAGACCCAGTACTTC.

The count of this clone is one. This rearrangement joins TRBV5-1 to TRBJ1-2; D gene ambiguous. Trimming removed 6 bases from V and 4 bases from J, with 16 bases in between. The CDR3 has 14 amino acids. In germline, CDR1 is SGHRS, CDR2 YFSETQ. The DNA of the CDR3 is TGCGCCAGCACCCCCTTGGTAAATTCCTATGGCTACACCTTC. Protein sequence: CASTPLVNSYGYTF. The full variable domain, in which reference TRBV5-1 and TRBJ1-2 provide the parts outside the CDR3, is KAGVTQTPRYLIKTRGQQVTLSCSPISGHRSVSWYQQTPGQGLQFLFEYFSETQRNKGNFPGRFSGRQFSNSRSEMNVSTLELGDSALYLCASTPLVNSYGYTFGSGTRLTVV.

The CDR3 region is CASSLGGADEKLFF. Here the CDR3 DNA reads TGTGCCAGCAGCTTAGGGGGAGCCGATGAAAAACTGTTTTTT. This chain uses TRBV7-9 with TRBJ1-4; D is undetermined. CDR1 and CDR2 from the germline V gene are SEHNR and FQNEAQ (reference sequence). The CDR3 has 14 amino acids. Trimming left V 1 base short and J 6 bases short, with 9 bases between.

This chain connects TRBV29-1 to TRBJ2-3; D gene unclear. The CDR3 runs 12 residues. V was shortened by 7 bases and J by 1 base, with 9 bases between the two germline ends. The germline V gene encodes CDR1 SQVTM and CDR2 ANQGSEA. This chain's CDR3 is CSAHGGTDTQYF. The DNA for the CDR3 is TGCAGCGCCCACGGTGGCACAGATACGCAGTATTTT.

The CDR3 protein is CASRGTGDQPQHF. The CDR3 DNA sequence: TGTGCCAGCAGGGGGACAGGGGATCAGCCCCAGCATTTT. The V and J genes are TRBV12-3 or TRBV12-4 and TRBJ1-5; 10 bases line up with TRBD1. The J segment lost 5 bases and the V segment lost 6 bases, leaving 1 base of the junction unmatched. This CDR3 is 13 amino acids long.

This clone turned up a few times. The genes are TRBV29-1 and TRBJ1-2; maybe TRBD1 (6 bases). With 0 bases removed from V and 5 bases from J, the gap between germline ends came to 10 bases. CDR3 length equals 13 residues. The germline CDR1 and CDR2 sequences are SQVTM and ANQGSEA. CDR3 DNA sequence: TGCAGCGTTGAAGAGACAGGACGGTATGGCTACACCTTC. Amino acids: CSVEETGRYGYTF.

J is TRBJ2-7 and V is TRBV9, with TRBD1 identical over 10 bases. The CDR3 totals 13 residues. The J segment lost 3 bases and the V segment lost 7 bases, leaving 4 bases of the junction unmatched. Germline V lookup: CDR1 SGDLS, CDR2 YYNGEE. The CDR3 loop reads CASSRDRGYEQYF. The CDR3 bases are TGTGCCAGCTCGAGGGACAGGGGCTACGAGCAGTACTTC.

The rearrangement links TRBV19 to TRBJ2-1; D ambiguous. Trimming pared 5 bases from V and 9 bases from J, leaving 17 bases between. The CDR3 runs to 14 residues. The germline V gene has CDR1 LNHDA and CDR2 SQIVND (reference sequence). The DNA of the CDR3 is TGTGCCAGTAGTCCCCGTTCGCAGGTTGGTGAGCAGTTCTTC. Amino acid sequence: CASSPRSQVGEQFF.

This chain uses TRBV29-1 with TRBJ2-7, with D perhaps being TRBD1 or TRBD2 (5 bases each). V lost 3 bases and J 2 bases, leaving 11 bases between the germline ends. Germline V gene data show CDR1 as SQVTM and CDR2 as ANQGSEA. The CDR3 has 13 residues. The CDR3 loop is CSVEGRSTYEQYF. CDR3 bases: TGCAGCGTTGAGGGACGGTCAACCTACGAGCAGTACTTC.

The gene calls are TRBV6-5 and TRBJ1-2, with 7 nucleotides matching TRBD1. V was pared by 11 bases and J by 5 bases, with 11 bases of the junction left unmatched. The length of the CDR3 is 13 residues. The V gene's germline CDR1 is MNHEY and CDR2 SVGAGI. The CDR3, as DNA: TGTGCCTGCCAGGGGGGGGCCCAGTATGGCTACACCTTC. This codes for CACQGGAQYGYTF.

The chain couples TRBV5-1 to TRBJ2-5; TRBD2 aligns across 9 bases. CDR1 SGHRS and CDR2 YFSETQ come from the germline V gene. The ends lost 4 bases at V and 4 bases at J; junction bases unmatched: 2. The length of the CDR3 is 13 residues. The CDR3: CASSRTSVETQYF. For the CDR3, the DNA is TGCGCCAGCAGCCGGACTAGCGTAGAGACCCAGTACTTC.